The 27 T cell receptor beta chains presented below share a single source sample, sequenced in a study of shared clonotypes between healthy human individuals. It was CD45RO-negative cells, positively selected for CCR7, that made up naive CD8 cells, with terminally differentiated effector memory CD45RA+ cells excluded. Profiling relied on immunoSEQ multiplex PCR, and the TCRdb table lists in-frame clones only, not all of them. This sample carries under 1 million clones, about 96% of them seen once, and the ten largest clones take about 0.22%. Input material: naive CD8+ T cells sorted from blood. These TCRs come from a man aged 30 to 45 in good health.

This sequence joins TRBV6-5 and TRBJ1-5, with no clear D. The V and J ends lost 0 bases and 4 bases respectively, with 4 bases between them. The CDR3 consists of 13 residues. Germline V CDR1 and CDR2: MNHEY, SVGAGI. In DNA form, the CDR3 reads TGTGCCAGCAGTTACTCTACGAATCAGCCCCAGCATTTT. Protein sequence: CASSYSTNQPQHF.

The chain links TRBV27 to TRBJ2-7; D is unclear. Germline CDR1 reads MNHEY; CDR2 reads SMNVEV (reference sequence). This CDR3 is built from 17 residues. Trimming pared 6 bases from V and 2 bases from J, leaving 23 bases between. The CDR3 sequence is CASSPSSRVLQTYEQYF. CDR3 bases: TGTGCCAGCAGCCCCTCAAGCCGGGTCCTCCAGACCTACGAGCAGTACTTC.

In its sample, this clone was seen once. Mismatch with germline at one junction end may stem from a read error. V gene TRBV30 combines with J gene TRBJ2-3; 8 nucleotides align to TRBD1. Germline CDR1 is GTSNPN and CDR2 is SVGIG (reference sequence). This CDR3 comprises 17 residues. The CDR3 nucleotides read TGTGCCTGGAGTGAGCCGTCCAGGGGGCGCGGCACAGATACGCAATATTTT. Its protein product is CAWSEPSRGRGTDTQYF.

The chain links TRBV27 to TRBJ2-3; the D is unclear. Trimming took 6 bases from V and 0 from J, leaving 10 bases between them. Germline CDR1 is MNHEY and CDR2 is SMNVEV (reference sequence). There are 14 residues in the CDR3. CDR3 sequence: CASSVSASTDTQYF. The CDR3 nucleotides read TGTGCCAGCAGCGTCAGCGCTAGCACAGATACGCAGTATTTT.

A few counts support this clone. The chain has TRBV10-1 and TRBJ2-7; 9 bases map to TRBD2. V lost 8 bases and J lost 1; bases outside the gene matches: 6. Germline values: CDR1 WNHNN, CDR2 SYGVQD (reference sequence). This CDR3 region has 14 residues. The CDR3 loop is CASSSSGSSYEQYF. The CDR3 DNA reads TGCGCCAGCTCCAGTAGCGGGAGTTCCTACGAGCAGTACTTC.

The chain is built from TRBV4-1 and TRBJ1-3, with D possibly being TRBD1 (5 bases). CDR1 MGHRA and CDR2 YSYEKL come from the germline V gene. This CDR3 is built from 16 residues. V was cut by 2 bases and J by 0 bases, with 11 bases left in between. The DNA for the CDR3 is TGCGCCAGCAGCCAACCCGGGACTCACTCTGGAAACACCATATATTTT. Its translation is CASSQPGTHSGNTIYF.

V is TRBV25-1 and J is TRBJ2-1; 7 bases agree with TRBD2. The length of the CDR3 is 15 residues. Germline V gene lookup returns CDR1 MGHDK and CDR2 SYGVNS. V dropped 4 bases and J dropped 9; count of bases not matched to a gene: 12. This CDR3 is CASSVRTSPGGEQFF. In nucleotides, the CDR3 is TGTGCCAGCAGTGTACGGACTAGTCCGGGGGGTGAGCAGTTCTTC.

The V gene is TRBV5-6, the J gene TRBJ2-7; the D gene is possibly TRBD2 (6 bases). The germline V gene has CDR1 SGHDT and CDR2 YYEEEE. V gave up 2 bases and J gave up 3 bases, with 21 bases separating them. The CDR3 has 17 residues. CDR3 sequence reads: CASSLFVTGVVGYEQYF. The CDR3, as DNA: TGTGCCAGCAGCTTATTTGTTACGGGAGTCGTTGGCTACGAGCAGTACTTC.

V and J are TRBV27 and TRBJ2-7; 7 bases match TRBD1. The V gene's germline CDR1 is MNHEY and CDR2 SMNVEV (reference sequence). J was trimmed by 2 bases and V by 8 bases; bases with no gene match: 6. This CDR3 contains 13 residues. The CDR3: CASSTGDTYEQYF. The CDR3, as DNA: TGTGCCAGCTCTACAGGGGATACCTACGAGCAGTACTTC.

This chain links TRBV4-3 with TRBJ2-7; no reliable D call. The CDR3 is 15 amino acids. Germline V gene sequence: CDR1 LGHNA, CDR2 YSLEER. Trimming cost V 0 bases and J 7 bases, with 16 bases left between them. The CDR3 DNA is TGCGCCAGCAGCCAAGATCAATGGGGTGGGGATGAGCAGTACTTC. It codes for CASSQDQWGGDEQYF.

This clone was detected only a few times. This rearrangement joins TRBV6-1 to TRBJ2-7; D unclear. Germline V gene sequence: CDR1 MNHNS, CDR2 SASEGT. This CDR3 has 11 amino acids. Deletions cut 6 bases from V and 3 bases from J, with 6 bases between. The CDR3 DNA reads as TGTGCCAGCAGCTATAACTACGAGCAGTACTTC. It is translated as CASSYNYEQYF.

The CDR3 region is CASSLVPSGSYEQYF. In DNA form, the CDR3 reads TGTGCCAGCAGCTTAGTTCCTAGCGGGAGCTACGAGCAGTACTTC. This chain links TRBV7-9 with TRBJ2-7; 10 bases map to TRBD2. Germline V gives CDR1 SEHNR, CDR2 FQNEAQ (reference sequence). J gave up 3 bases and V 1 base, and 3 bases lay outside the gene matches. The CDR3 has 15 amino acids.

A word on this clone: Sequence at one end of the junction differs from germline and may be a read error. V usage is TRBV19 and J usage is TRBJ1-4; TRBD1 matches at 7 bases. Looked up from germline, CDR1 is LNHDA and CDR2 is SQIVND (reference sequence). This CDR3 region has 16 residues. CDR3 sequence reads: CASSPSLDRLNAKLFF. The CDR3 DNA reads TGTGCCAGTAGTCCGTCTTTGGACAGGTTAAATGCAAAACTGTTTTTT.

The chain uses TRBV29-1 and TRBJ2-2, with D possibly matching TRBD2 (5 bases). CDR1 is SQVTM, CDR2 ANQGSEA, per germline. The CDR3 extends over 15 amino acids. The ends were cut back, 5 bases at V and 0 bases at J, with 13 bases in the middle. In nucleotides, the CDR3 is TGCAGCGTTAGCACAACGGGAACGAACACCGGGGAGCTGTTTTTT. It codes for CSVSTTGTNTGELFF.

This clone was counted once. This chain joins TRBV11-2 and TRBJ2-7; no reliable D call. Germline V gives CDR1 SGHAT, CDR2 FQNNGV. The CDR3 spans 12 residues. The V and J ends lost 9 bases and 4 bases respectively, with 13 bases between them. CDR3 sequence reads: CASIGSTYEQYF. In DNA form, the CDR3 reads TGTGCCAGTATCGGATCAACTTACGAGCAGTACTTC.

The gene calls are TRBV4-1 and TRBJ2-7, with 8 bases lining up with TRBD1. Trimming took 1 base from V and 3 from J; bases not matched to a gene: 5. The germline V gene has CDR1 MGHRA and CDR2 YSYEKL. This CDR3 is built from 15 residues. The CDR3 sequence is CASSQVDRGDYEQYF. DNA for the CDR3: TGCGCCAGCAGCCAAGTAGACAGGGGCGACTACGAGCAGTACTTC.

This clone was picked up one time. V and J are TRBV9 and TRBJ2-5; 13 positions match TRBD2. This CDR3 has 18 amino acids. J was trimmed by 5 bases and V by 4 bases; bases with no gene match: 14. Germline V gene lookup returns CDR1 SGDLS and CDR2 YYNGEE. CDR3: CASSSGLAGPSGVETQYF. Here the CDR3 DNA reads TGTGCCAGCAGCTCGGGACTAGCGGGACCATCCGGGGTTGAGACCCAGTACTTC.

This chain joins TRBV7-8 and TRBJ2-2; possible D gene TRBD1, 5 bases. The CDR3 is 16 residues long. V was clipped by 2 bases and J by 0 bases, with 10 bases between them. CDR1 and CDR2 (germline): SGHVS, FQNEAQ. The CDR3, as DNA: TGTGCCAGCAGCTTATCGACAGTAGCGAACACCGGGGAGCTGTTTTTT. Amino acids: CASSLSTVANTGELFF.

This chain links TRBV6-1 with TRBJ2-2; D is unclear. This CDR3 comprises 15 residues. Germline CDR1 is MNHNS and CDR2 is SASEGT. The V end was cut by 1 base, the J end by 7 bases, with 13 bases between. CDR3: CASSEVLRIVGELFF. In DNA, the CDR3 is TGTGCCAGCAGTGAAGTACTCCGGATTGTCGGGGAGCTGTTTTTT.

The DNA of the CDR3 is TGTGCCAGCAGCTTAGCCGTAATATTCTCTAGCACAGATACGCAGTATTTT. Its translation: CASSLAVIFSSTDTQYF. The chain is built from TRBV7-9 and TRBJ2-3; D is ambiguous. Germline CDR1 is SEHNR and CDR2 is FQNEAQ (reference sequence). The CDR3 totals 17 residues. V dropped 0 bases and J dropped 0 bases, with 13 bases sitting between them.

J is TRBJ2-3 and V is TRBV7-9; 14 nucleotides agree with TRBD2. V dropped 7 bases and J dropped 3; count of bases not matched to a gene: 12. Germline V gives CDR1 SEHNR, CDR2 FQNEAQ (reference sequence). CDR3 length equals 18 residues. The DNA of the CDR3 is TGTGCCAGCACGGATCTGTCGGGACTAGCGGGAGTTACAGATACGCAGTATTTT. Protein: CASTDLSGLAGVTDTQYF.

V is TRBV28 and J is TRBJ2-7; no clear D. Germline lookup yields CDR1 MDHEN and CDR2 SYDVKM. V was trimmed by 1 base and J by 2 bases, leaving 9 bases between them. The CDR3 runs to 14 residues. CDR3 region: CASSLFPSTYEQYF. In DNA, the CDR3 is TGTGCCAGCAGTTTATTCCCTTCAACCTACGAGCAGTACTTC.

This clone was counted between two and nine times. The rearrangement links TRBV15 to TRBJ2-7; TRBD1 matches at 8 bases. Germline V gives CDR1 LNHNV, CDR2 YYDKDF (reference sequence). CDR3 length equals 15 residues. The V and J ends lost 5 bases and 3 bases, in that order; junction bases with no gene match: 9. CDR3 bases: TGTGCCACCAGCGGTCCCGGACAGGGAATCTACGAGCAGTACTTC. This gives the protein CATSGPGQGIYEQYF.

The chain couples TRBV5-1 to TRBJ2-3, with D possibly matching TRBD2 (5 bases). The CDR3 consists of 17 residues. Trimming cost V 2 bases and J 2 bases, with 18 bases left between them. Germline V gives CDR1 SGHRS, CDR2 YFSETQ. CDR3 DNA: TGCGCCAGCAGCTTTTTCAGCATTCGTCGGGACACAGATACGCAGTATTTT. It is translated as CASSFFSIRRDTDTQYF. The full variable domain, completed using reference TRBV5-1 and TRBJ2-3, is KAGVTQTPRYLIKTRGQQVTLSCSPISGHRSVSWYQQTPGQGLQFLFEYFSETQRNKGNFPGRFSGRQFSNSRSEMNVSTLELGDSALYLCASSFFSIRRDTDTQYFGPGTRLTVL.

The CDR3 DNA follows: TGCGCCAGCAGGACTAGCGGGCGGGGCGATGAGCAGTTCTTC. This translates into CASRTSGRGDEQFF. The genes are TRBV4-1 and TRBJ2-1; 10 bases fit TRBD2. This CDR3 spans 14 amino acids. V was clipped by 6 bases and J by 8 bases; unmatched bases: 7. Germline CDR1 and CDR2: MGHRA and YSYEKL.

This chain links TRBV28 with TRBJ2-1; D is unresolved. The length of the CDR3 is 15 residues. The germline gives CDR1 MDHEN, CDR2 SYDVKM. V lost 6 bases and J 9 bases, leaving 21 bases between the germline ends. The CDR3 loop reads CASSPRQRLTGEQFF. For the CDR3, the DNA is TGTGCCAGCAGCCCCCGGCAGAGGTTAACGGGTGAGCAGTTCTTC.

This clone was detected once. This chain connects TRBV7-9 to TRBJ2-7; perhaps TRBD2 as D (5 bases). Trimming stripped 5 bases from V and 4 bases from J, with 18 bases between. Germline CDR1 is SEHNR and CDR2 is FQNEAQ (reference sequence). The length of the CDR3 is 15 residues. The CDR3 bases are TGTGCCAGCAGCCCGATGAGAGGGCCCTCGTACGAGCAGTACTTC. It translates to CASSPMRGPSYEQYF.